This T cell receptor beta chain was captured by sequencing in a study of Tregs in tolerant kidney transplant recipients. CDR1 and CDR2 (germline): SGHNT, YENEEA. The CDR3 consists of 13 residues. J was trimmed by 2 bases and V by 5 bases; bases with no gene match: 2. Generated by immunoSEQ multiplex PCR, the TCRdb table keeps only in-frame clones and is missing some. The sample lists about 72,000 clones; about nine tenths were seen once. The chain employs TRBV11-3 and TRBJ2-7; 8 bases align to TRBD2. Sequencing was performed on CD8+ T cells from blood, taken before the transplant. This sequence was found in a human donor who received a combined kidney and bone marrow transplant. DNA of the CDR3: TGTGCCAGCAGCGCACTAGCGGCCTACGAGCAGTACTTC. It is translated as CASSALAAYEQYF.